The 9 T cell receptor beta chains below were found in one sample sequenced in a study of CD8 T cells in Susac syndrome. Random-hexamer reverse transcription was applied to about 0.45 to 1 ug RNA. MiXCR was run by TCRdb on the immunoSEQ multiplex PCR reads, yielding one entry per CDR3 protein. The data show 300,000 to 350,000 distinct CDR3 sequences, with roughly nine tenths seen just once and about 0.07% held by the top ten. Sequenced material: CD4+ T cells from PBMCs. These receptors all come from a human donor with multiple sclerosis.

J is TRBJ2-7 and V is TRBV7-9; 7 positions match TRBD2. The germline gives CDR1 SEHNR, CDR2 FQNEAQ (reference sequence). After removal of 5 bases from V and 1 base from J, the junction contained 8 bases not matched to a gene. The length of the CDR3 is 15 residues. CDR3 coding DNA: TGTGCCAGCAGCCTCGCGGGGGATGCGTCCTACGAGCAGTACTTC. Its translation: CASSLAGDASYEQYF.

The V and J genes are TRBV7-3 and TRBJ1-2, with a tentative D call TRBD1 (5 bases). V shed 5 bases and J shed 4 bases, with 17 bases lying between them. CDR1 is SGHTA and CDR2 is FQGTGA in the germline V gene. The CDR3 has 15 amino acids. As DNA, the CDR3 is TGTGCCAGCAGCGCCCAAGGGGCCCTGGGCTATGGCTACACCTTC. It translates to CASSAQGALGYGYTF.

CDR3 residues: CSVRTGWNTEAFF. CDR3 DNA sequence: TGCAGCGTCCGGACAGGCTGGAACACTGAAGCTTTCTTT. The chain has TRBV29-1 and TRBJ1-1; 7 nucleotides align to TRBD1. The J segment lost 1 base and the V segment lost 6 bases, leaving 5 bases of the junction unmatched. There are 13 residues in the CDR3. Germline values: CDR1 SQVTM, CDR2 ANQGSEA.

The chain recombines TRBV18 with TRBJ1-5; D possibly corresponds to TRBD1 (6 bases). The V end was cut by 2 bases, the J end by 6 bases, with 11 bases between. Germline CDR1 reads KGHSH; CDR2 reads LQKENI. CDR3 size: 14 residues. The CDR3 here is CASSPRGAGQPQHF. The CDR3 region has the DNA TGTGCCAGCTCACCAAGGGGGGCAGGTCAGCCCCAGCATTTT.

This chain joins TRBV13 and TRBJ1-3, with a tentative D call TRBD1 (6 bases). Germline loops: CDR1 PRHDT, CDR2 FYEKMQ (reference sequence). The CDR3 runs 16 residues. V was trimmed by 0 bases and J by 3 bases, leaving 12 bases between them. CDR3 sequence reads: CASSLGGRGGGNTIYF. The DNA of the CDR3 is TGTGCCAGCAGCTTAGGTGGCAGGGGAGGTGGAAACACCATATATTTT.

The rearrangement uses TRBV5-4 and TRBJ2-5; D possibly corresponds to TRBD2 (7 bases). CDR1 SGHNT and CDR2 YYREEE come from the germline V gene (reference sequence). The V and J ends lost 9 bases and 10 bases respectively, with 16 bases between them. The CDR3 has 11 residues. In DNA, the CDR3 is TGTGCCACGAGGGGGGGGGCCGACCAGTACTTC. Its translation is CATRGGADQYF.

The chain joins TRBV6-5 to TRBJ2-7, with 7 bases that match TRBD1. CDR3 length equals 15 residues. Germline V gene data show CDR1 as MNHEY and CDR2 as SVGAGI. Losses at the gene ends were 0 bases for V and 5 bases for J; bases not matched to a gene: 7. The CDR3 region is CASSYSPTGPHEQYF. The CDR3 DNA reads TGTGCCAGCAGTTACTCGCCGACAGGGCCCCACGAGCAGTACTTC.

This chain connects TRBV12-3 or TRBV12-4 to TRBJ2-4; possibly TRBD1 for D (5 bases). Deletions cut 1 base from V and 2 bases from J, with 15 bases between. The CDR3 spans 17 residues. CDR3 coding DNA: TGTGCCAGCAGTTTAGAAAGCGACAGCTCCCCCAAAAACATTCAGTACTTC. Translated: CASSLESDSSPKNIQYF.

J is TRBJ2-1 and V is TRBV2; unclear D gene. CDR3 size: 14 residues. V shed 10 bases and J shed 4 bases, with 17 bases lying between them. CDR1 SNHLY and CDR2 FYNNEI come from the germline V gene. CDR3 coding DNA: TGTGCCACAGATTCGGCGTCCCAATACAATGAGCAGTTCTTC. Translation: CATDSASQYNEQFF.